This T cell receptor (beta chain) came from a study of T cells in Graves' hyperthyroidism and ophthalmopathy (dated by TCRdb to the late 2010s). For context, the study as a whole: Peripheral blood was collected at initial diagnosis, before any treatment. To identify distinguishing TCR V-J signatures, a discovery cohort of about a hundred patients was used, comprising roughly 45 with Graves' ophthalmopathy and 57 with stable Graves' hyperthyroidism. The study also compared thyroid tissue and blood T-cell repertoires from a handful of Graves' hyperthyroidism patients. Whether ophthalmopathy could be predicted prospectively was tested in an independent validation cohort made up of about 18 hyperthyroidism patients plus 17 patients who later progressed to ophthalmopathy. The 100 or so discovery patients were divided at random into training and test sets in a 7:3 ratio. After blood sampling, hyperthyroidism patients were treated with methimazole at a starting dose of 30 mg daily, and ophthalmopathy patients were treated with high-dose intravenous methylprednisolone. TCR Vbeta CDR3 sequencing of 135 peripheral blood samples (more than 40 ophthalmopathy, 75 to 85 hyperthyroidism and roughly 17 progressor patients) is reported in the paper.

This clonotype was seen a few times. The specificity of this receptor is unknown. Per-base qualities were not stored, and no clone one base away is much larger. Findings and caveats that apply to the study as a whole: Blood samples also contained most of the expanded thyroid clonotypes (frequency above 0.001), which suggests that blood repertoires may reflect thyroid immune responses. In validation, the model predicted progression to ophthalmopathy with just under 71% sensitivity and 72% to 75% specificity, a median of approximately 6.7 months before onset. Sample size was not statistically predetermined, and blinding of investigators to group allocation was not performed. A 13 V-J signature model separated ophthalmopathy from stable hyperthyroidism, with around 88% sensitivity and roughly 84% specificity in cross-validation and 80%/75% in testing.

Hyperthyroidism patients were aged 18 to 65 years and newly diagnosed, with disease duration of less than 2 months. Any patient with an uncontrolled infection, another autoimmune disease, pregnancy or lactation was excluded. Clinical symptoms, serum thyroxine and TRAb, thyroid ultrasound, and orbital computed tomography formed the basis for the diagnoses. Blood from progressor patients was collected at the time of first diagnosis with hyperthyroidism, before any ophthalmopathy symptoms had appeared. PBMCs were separated from under 11 ml of fresh peripheral blood using Ficoll-Paque density gradient centrifugation. Progressor patients were defined as those initially diagnosed with Graves' hyperthyroidism in whom ophthalmopathy developed during follow-up. Total RNA was extracted with Trizol reagent, and quality was checked on an Agilent 2100 Bioanalyzer. CDR1 and CDR2 were assigned from the germline V gene as SGHRS and YFSETQ. V lost 0 bases and J lost 5 bases, and the count of bases not matched to a germline gene is 0. Including cysteine and phenylalanine, the CDR3 has 15 amino acids. Only the CDR3 DNA stays, 45 bases, in frame from base 1.

The TCR beta CDR3 regions were amplified from the RNA transcripts. The TCR CDR3 was subjected to a first round of RT-PCR using the HTBI primer set and the Qiagen OneStep RT-PCR kit. The libraries were constructed in a second round of multiplex PCR and then size-selected and purified. The libraries were sequenced on an Illumina HiSeq2000 using paired-end 100 bp reads. The source study handled its data this way. Raw data were processed with SOAPnuke, discarding reads with adapters, uncalled bases, mean Phred below 15, or no exact constant-primer or identifier match. High-quality paired reads were merged using COPE v1.2.5, and each unique nucleotide sequence was defined as a clonotype. MiTCR v1.1 was used to align clonotypes to the IMGT TRBV, TRBD and TRBJ reference segments. Only V-J combinations with frequency above 0.0001, covering 98% to 99.2% of repertoires, were analysed. A TCS score was defined as the ratio of F50 (clonal expansion) to E x V (chaos), with BLOSUM62-based TCRdist applied between CDR3 peptides within each V-J. Welch's t-statistics and random forest reduced roughly 530 V-J features to 13, which were used in a naive Bayes classifier (R e1071). The public reads were quality trimmed at Q25 with fastp and then assembled into clones with MiXCR by TCRdb, keeping productive beta chains. Every entry covers one CDR3 protein and lists the most common genes and DNA from its rows. The V and J calls reflect TCRdb's pipeline rather than the authors' work. This sample comprises approximately 360,000 distinct CDR3 sequences, 15% to 18% of them detected only once. The ten largest make up about 27% of the sample.

The sample comprised blood. This clonotype was obtained from a woman under 30 with Graves' hyperthyroidism that later progressed to Graves' ophthalmopathy. The sequence is built from TRBV5-1 and TRBJ1-6; TRBD1 fits 9 bases in the junction. The nucleotide sequence reads TGCGCCAGCAGCTTGGGGACAGGGGATAATTCACCCCTCCACTTT. Translated, it reads CASSLGTGDNSPLHF. The reference TRBV5-1 and TRBJ1-6 proteins fill in what lies around the CDR3, so the full variable domain reads KAGVTQTPRYLIKTRGQQVTLSCSPISGHRSVSWYQQTPGQGLQFLFEYFSETQRNKGNFPGRFSGRQFSNSRSEMNVSTLELGDSALYLCASSLGTGDNSPLHFGNGTRLTVT.